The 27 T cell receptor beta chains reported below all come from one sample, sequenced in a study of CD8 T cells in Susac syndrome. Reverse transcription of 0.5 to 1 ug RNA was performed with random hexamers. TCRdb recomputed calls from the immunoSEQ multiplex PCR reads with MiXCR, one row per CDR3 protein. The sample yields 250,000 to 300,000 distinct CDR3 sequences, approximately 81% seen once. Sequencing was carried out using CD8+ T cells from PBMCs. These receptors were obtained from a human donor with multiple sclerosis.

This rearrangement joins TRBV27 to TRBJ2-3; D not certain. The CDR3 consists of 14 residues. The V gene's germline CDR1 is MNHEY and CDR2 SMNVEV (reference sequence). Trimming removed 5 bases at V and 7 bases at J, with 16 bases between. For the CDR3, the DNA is TGTGCCAGCAGTCGACCCCTATCGAGGAATACGCAGTATTTT. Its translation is CASSRPLSRNTQYF.

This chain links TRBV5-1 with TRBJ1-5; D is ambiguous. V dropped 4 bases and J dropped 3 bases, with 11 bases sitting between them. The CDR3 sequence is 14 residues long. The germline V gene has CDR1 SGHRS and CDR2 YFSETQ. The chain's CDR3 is CASSVGPINQPQHF. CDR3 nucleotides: TGCGCCAGCAGCGTAGGACCGATCAATCAGCCCCAGCATTTT.

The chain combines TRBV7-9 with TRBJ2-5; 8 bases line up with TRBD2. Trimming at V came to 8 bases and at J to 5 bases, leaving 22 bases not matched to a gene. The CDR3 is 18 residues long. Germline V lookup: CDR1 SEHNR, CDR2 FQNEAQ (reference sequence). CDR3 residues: CASVRPRGSGSEDETQYF. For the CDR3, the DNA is TGTGCCAGCGTCCGCCCTAGGGGGAGCGGGAGTGAAGATGAGACCCAGTACTTC.

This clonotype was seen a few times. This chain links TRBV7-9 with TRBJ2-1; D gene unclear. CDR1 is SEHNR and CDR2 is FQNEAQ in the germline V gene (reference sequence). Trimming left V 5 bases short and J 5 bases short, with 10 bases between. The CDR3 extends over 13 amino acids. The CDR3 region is CASSPEWDNEQFF. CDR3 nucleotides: TGTGCCAGCAGCCCCGAGTGGGACAATGAGCAGTTCTTC.

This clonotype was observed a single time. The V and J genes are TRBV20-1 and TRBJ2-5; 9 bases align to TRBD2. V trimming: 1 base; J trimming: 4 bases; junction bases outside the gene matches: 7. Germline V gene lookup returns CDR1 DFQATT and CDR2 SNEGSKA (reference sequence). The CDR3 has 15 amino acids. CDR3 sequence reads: CSARVLAGDGETQYF. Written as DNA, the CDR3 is TGCAGTGCTAGAGTATTAGCGGGAGACGGAGAGACCCAGTACTTC.

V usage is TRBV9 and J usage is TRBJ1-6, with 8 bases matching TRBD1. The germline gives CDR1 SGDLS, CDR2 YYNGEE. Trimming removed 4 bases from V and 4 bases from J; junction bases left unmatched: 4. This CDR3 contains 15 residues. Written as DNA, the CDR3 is TGTGCCAGCAGCTTTGGACAGGGTTATAATTCACCCCTCCACTTT. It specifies CASSFGQGYNSPLHF.

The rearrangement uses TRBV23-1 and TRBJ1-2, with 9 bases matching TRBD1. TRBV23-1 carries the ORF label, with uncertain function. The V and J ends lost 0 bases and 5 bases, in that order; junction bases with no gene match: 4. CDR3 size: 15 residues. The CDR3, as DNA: TGCGCCAGCAGTCAATCACAGGGGGCAGAGTATGGCTACACCTTC. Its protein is CASSQSQGAEYGYTF.

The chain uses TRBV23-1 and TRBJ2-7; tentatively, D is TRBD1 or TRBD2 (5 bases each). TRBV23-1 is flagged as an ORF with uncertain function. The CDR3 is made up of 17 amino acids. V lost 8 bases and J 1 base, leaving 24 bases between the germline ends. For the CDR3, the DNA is TGCGCCAGCTCCGCAAAAGAGGGGCGAGGACCTTCCTACGAGCAGTACTTC. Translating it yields CASSAKEGRGPSYEQYF.

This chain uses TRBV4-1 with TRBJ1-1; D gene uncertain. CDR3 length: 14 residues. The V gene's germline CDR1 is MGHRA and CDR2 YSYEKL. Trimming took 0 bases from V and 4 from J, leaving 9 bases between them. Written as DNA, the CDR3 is TGCGCCAGCAGCCAAGAAAGCCCCAGCACTGAAGCTTTCTTT. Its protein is CASSQESPSTEAFF.

The CDR3 protein is CASSISPGQLNEQFF. CDR3 bases: TGTGCCAGTAGTATATCACCGGGACAGCTCAATGAGCAGTTCTTC. The chain employs TRBV19 and TRBJ2-1, with 7 bases fitting TRBD1. Trimming at V came to 2 bases and at J to 6 bases, leaving 7 bases not matched to a gene. The CDR3 length is 15 residues. Germline loops: CDR1 LNHDA, CDR2 SQIVND (reference sequence).

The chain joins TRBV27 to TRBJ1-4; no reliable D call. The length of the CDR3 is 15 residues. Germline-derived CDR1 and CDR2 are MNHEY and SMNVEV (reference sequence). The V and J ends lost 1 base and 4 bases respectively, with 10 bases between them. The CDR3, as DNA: TGTGCCAGCAGTTTATGGGCCCAGAGTAATGAAAAACTGTTTTTT. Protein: CASSLWAQSNEKLFF.

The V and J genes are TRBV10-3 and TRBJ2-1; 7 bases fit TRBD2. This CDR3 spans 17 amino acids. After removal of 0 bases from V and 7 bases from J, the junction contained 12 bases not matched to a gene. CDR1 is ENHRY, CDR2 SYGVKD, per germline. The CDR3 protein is CAISESRVSGLLNEQFF. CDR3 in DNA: TGTGCCATCAGTGAGTCGAGGGTTTCGGGACTACTTAATGAGCAGTTCTTC.

CDR3 DNA: TGTGCCAGCAGCTTACAGGACAGCAATCAGCCCCAGCATTTT. As protein: CASSLQDSNQPQHF. This chain connects TRBV7-9 to TRBJ1-5, with D uncertain. CDR3 length: 14 amino acids. The ends were cut back, 2 bases at V and 1 base at J, with 6 bases in the middle. Germline V CDR1 and CDR2: SEHNR, FQNEAQ (reference sequence).

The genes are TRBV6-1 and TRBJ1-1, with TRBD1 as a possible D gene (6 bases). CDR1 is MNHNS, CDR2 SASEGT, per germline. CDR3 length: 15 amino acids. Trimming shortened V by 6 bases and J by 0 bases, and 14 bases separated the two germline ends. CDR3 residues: CASSSTGSVNTEAFF. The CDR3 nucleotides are TGTGCCAGCAGCTCAACAGGGTCAGTGAACACTGAAGCTTTCTTT.

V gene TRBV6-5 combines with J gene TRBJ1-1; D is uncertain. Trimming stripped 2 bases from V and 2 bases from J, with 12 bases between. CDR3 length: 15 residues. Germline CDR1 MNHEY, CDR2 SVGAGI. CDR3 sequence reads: CASSYAASSNTEAFF. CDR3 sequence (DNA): TGTGCCAGCAGTTACGCCGCCAGCAGCAACACTGAAGCTTTCTTT.

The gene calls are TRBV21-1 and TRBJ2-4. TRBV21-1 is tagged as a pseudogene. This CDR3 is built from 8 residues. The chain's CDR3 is CASSAQYF. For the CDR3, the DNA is TGTGCCAGCAGCGCCCAGTACTTC.

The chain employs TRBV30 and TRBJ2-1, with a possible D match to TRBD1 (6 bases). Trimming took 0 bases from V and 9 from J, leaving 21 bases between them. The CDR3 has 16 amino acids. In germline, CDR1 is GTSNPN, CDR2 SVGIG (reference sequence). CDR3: CAWSVPRNPSRGEQFF. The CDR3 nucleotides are TGTGCCTGGAGTGTACCGAGGAATCCCTCCAGGGGTGAGCAGTTCTTC.

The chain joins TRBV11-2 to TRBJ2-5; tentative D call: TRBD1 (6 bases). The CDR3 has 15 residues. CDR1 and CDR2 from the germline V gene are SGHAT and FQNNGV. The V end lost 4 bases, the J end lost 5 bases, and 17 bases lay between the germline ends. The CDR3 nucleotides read TGTGCCAGCAGCTCCTCTCCCACAGGGTACGAGACCCAGTACTTC. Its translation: CASSSSPTGYETQYF.

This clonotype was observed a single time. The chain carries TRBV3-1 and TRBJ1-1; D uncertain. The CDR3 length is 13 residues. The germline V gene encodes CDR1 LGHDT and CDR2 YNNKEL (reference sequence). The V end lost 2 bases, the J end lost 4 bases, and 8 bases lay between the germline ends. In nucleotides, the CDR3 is TGTGCCAGCAGCCAACAGGAGTTCACTGAAGCTTTCTTT. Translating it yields CASSQQEFTEAFF.

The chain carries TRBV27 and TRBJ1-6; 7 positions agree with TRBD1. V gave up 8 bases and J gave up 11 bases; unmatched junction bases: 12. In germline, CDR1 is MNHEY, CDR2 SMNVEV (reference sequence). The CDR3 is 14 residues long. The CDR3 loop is CASQPTQGGTPLHF. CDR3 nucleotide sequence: TGTGCCAGCCAACCGACGCAGGGGGGAACACCCCTCCACTTT.

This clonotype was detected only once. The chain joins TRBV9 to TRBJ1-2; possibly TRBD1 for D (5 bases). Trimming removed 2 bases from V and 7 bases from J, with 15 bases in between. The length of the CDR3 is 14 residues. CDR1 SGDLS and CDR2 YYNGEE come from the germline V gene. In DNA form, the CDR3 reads TGTGCCAGCAGCGTCTCCGGGGCAGCGGTTGGCTACACCTTC. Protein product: CASSVSGAAVGYTF.

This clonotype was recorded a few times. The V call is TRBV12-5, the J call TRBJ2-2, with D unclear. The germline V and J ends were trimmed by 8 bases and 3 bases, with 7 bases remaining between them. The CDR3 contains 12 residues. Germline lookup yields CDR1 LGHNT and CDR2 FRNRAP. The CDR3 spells CASSGDTGELFF. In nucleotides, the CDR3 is TGTGCTAGTTCTGGGGACACCGGGGAGCTGTTTTTT.

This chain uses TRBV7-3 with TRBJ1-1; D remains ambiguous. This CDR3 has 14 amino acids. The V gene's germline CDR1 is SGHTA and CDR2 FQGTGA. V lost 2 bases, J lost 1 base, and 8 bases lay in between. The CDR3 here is CASSLSQRNTEAFF. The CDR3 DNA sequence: TGTGCCAGCAGCTTATCCCAAAGGAACACTGAAGCTTTCTTT. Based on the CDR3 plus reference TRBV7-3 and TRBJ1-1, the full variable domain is GAGVSQTPSNKVTEKGKYVELRCDPISGHTALYWYRQSLGQGPEFLIYFQGTGAADDSGLPNDRFFAVRPEGSVSTLKIQRTERGDSAVYLCASSLSQRNTEAFFGQGTRLTVV.

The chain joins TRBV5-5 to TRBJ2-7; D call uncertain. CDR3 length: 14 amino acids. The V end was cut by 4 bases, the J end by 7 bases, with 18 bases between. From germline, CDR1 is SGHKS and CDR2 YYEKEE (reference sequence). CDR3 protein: CASSDGILNREQYF. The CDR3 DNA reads TGTGCCAGCAGCGACGGCATTCTGAACAGAGAGCAGTACTTC.

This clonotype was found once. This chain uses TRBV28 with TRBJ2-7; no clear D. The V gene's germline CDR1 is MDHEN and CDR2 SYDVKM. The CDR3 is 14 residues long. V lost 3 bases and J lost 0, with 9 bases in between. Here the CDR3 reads CASSFRSLSYEQYF. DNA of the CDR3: TGTGCCAGCAGTTTTCGTAGTCTCTCCTACGAGCAGTACTTC. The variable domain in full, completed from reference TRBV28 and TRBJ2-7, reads DVKVTQSSRYLVKRTGEKVFLECVQDMDHENMFWYRQDPGLGLRLIYFSYDVKMKEKGDIPEGYSVSREKKERFSLILESASTNQTSMYLCASSFRSLSYEQYFGPGTRLTVT.

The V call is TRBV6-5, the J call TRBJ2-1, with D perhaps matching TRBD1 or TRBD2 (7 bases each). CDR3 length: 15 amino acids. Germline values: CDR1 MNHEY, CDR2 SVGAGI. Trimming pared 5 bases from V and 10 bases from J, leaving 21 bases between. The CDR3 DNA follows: TGTGCCAGCAGTCCTCGACTGGTGGGAGGGGGCGAGCAGTTCTTC. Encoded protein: CASSPRLVGGGEQFF.

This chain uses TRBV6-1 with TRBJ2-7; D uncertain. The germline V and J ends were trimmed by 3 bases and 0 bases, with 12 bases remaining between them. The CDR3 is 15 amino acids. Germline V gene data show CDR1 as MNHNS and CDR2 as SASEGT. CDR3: CASSDADPSSYEQYF. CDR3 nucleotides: TGTGCCAGCAGTGATGCGGACCCAAGCTCCTACGAGCAGTACTTC.